The clone carrying this T cell receptor (beta chain) was recorded once. Assay: immunoSEQ multiplex PCR; the TCRdb copy retains only in-frame clones and omits some. The table records 200,000 to 300,000 clones, roughly 87% of them present only once. Trimming took 1 base from V and 8 from J, leaving 9 bases between them. CDR3 length: 13 amino acids. Germline CDR1 and CDR2: SGHNT and YENEEA. The sample originates from a study of cytomegalovirus exposure and HLA in healthy donors. The sample comprised PBMCs. The J gene is TRBJ2-1, the V gene TRBV11-3, with D possibly called TRBD1 or TRBD2 (5 bases each). This sequence originates from a man in his late teens or twenties in good health and CMV-seropositive. The CDR3: CASSLVRDDEQFF. The CDR3 DNA sequence: TGTGCCAGCAGCTTAGTCAGGGACGATGAGCAGTTCTTC.